This T cell receptor (beta chain) appears in the sequencing data of a study of T cell responses to AZD1222 COVID-19 vaccine. The study, taken as a whole, reports: After two AZD1222 doses, spike-specific TCR breadth and depth rose versus day 0. Clonal diversity was possibly underestimated; the donors were predominantly white British and more often female. Repertoires in all cases were sampled only once the peak T cell response had passed.

Clones were sequenced by immunoSEQ multiplex PCR, and TCRdb holds only the in-frame ones, with some missing. This sample has tens of thousands of clones, with around nine tenths found just once. There are 12 residues in the CDR3. Germline V lookup: CDR1 LNHDA, CDR2 SQIVND (reference sequence). V was clipped by 7 bases and J by 7 bases, with 13 bases between them. About this clone: Its target is not known.

The gene calls are TRBV19 and TRBJ1-1; D may be TRBD1 (6 bases). This receptor was obtained from an adult in good health. This specimen was peripheral blood, taken on day 0 of AZD1222 vaccination. In DNA, the CDR3 is TGTGCCAGTAAGGAACAGGGTAATGAAGCTTTCTTT. Translation: CASKEQGNEAFF.